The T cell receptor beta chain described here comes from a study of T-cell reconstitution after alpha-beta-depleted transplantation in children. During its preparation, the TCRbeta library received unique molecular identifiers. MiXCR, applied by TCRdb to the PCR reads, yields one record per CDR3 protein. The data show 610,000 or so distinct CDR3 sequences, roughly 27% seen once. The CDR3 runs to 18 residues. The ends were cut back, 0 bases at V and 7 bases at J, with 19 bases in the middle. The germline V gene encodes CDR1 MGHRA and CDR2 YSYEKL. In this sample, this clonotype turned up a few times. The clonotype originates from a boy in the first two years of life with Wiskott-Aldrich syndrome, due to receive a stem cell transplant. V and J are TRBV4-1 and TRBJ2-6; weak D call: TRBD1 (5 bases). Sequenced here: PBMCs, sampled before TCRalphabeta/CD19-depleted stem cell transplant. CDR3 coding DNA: TGCGCCAGCAGCCAAGATTTGTCAGGGCCCGTAAGAGCCAACGTCCTGACTTTC. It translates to CASSQDLSGPVRANVLTF.